These T cell receptor beta chains were read from a single sample in a study of graft-versus-host responses after intestinal transplantation. Using immunoSEQ multiplex PCR, the repertoire was profiled, and TCRdb retains in-frame clones only, with some absent. The table records about 22,000 clones, around 78% of them present only once. The sequenced sample was ileum tissue, obtained 12 days after intestinal transplant. The receptors were gathered from a human patient who received an intestinal transplant, so some T cells may come from the graft donor. The CDR3 runs from the conserved cysteine through the conserved F or W. D genes are given only for firm matches. The size of a clone is reported for some rows only, either as once, few or many, or as a class for expanded clones.

- | TRBD1 | TRBJ1-2 | TRBV18 | TGTGCCAGCTCTCCGGACAGGGGAGACTATGGCTACACCTTC | CASSPDRGDYGYTF
- | TRBD2 | TRBJ2-7 | TRBV9 | TGTGCCAGCAGCCCCGGGACTAGCGGGGAGTACGAGCAGTACTTC | CASSPGTSGEYEQYF
- | - | TRBJ2-7 | TRBV30 | TGTGCCTGGAGCTCAACGGGGGGCAGCGCCTCCGAGCAGTACTTC | CAWSSTGGSASEQYF
- | - | TRBJ2-6 | TRBV9 | TGTGCCAGCAGCGTAGCTCGGGTCTCTGGGGCCAACGTCCTGACTTTC | CASSVARVSGANVLTF
- | TRBD2 | TRBJ2-5 | TRBV29-1 | TGCAGCGCGACTAGCGGGGAAGAGACCCAGTACTTC | CSATSGEETQYF
- | - | TRBJ2-7 | TRBV11-2 | TGTGCCAGCAGCTTACTGGCCCGAGGGGAGCAGTACTTC | CASSLLARGEQYF
- | TRBD2 | TRBJ2-2 | TRBV7-2 | TGTGCCAGCCTCGGACTAGGCGGGATCCCCGGGGAGCTGTTTTTT | CASLGLGGIPGELFF
- | - | TRBJ2-7 | TRBV28 | TGTGCCAGCAGTTGGGAGAGAAAATGGGATGAGCAGTACTTC | CASSWERKWDEQYF
- | TRBD1 | TRBJ1-2 | TRBV7-8 | TGTGCCAGCAGCCCAGACAGGGGTGACGGCTACACCTTC | CASSPDRGDGYTF
- | - | TRBJ2-7 | TRBV6-6 | TGTGCCAGCAGTTACTCGGACACCTACGAGCAGTACTTC | CASSYSDTYEQYF
once | TRBD1 | TRBJ2-3 | TRBV13 | TGTGCCAGCAGCTTAGGAGACAGGGCGGCGGCAGATACGCAGTATTTT | CASSLGDRAAADTQYF
- | - | TRBJ1-1 | TRBV5-4 | TGTGCCAGCAGCTTCGCGAGGAACACTGAAGCTTTCTTT | CASSFARNTEAFF
- | TRBD1 | TRBJ1-1 | TRBV18 | TGTGCCAGCTCACTCCAGGGACAGGGGACTGAAGCTTTCTTT | CASSLQGQGTEAFF